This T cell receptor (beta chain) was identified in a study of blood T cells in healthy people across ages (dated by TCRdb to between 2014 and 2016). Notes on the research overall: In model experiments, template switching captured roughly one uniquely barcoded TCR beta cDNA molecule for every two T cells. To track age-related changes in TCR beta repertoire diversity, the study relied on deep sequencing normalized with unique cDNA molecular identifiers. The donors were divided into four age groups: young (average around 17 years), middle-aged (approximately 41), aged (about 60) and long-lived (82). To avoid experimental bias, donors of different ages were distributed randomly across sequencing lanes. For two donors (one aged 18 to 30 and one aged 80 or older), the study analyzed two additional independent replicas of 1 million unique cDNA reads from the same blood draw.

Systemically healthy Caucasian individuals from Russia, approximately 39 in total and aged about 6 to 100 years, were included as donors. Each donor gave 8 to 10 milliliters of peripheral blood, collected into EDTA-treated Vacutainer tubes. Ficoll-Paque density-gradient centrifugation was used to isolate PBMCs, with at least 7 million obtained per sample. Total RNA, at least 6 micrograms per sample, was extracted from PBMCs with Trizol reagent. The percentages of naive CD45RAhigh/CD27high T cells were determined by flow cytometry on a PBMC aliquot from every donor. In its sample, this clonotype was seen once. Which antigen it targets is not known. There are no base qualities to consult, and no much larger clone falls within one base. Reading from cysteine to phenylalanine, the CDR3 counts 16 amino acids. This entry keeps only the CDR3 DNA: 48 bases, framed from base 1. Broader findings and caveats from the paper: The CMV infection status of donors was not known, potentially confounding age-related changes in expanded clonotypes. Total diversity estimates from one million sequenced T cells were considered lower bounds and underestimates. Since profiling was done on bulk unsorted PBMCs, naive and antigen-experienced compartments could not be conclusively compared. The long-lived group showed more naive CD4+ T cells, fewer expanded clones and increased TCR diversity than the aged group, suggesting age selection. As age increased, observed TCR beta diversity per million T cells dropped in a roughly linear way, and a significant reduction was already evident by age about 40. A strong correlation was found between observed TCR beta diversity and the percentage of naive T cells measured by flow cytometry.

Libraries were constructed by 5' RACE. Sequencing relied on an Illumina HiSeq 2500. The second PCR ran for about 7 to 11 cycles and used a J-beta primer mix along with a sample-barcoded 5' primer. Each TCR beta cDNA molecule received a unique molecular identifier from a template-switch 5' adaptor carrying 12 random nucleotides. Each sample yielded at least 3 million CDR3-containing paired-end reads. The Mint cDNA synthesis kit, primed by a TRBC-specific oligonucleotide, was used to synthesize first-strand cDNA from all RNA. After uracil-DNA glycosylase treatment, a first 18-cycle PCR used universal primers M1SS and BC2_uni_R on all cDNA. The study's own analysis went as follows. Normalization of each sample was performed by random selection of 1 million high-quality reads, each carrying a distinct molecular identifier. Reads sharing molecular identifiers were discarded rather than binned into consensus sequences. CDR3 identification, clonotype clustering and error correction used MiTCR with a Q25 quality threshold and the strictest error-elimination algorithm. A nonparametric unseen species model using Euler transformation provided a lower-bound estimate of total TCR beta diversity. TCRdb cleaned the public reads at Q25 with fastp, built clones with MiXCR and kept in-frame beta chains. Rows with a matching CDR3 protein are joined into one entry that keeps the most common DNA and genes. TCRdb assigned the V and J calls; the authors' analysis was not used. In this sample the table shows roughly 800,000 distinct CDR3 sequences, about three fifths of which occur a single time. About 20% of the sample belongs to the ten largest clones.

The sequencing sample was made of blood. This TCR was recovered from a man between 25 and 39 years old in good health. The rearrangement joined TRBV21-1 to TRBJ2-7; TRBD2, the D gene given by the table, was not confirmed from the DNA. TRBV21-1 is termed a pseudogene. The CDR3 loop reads CATIPEGGARGDEQYF. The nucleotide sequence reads TGTGCCACCATACCCGAGGGAGGGGCAAGGGGAGACGAGCAGTACTTC.